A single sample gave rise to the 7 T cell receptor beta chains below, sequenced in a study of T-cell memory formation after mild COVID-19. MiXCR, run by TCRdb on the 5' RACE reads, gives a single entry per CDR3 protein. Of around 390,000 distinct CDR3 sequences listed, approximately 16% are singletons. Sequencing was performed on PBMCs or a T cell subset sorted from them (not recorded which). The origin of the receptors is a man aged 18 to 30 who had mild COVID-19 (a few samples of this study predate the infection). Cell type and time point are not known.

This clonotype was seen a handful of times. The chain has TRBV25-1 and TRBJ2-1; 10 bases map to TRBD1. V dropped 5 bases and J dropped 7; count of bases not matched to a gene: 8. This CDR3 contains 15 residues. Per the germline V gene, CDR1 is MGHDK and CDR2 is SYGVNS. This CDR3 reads CASSSSGTGANEQFF. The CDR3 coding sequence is TGTGCCAGCAGTTCCTCCGGGACAGGGGCAAATGAGCAGTTCTTC.

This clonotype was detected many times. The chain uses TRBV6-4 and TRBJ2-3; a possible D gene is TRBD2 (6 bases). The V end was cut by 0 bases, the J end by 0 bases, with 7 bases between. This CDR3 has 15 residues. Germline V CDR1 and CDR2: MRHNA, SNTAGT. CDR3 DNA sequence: TGTGCCAGCAGTGACTCAGCGGGTAGCACAGATACGCAGTATTTT. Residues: CASSDSAGSTDTQYF.

CDR3 sequence reads: CASSLAPGQGGKLFF. CDR3 in DNA: TGTGCCAGCAGCTTAGCCCCGGGACAGGGAGGAAAACTGTTTTTT. This chain uses TRBV7-2 with TRBJ1-4, with 9 positions matching TRBD1. The CDR3 is made up of 15 amino acids. Trimming cost V 0 bases and J 10 bases; bases outside gene matches: 6. Germline lookup yields CDR1 SGHTA and CDR2 FQGNSA. Using reference TRBV7-2 and TRBJ1-4 for the parts outside the CDR3, the full variable domain is GAGVSQSPSNKVTEKGKDVELRCDPISGHTALYWYRQSLGQGLEFLIYFQGNSAPDKSGLPSDRFSAERTGGSVSTLTIQRTQQEDSAVYLCASSLAPGQGGKLFFGSGTQLSVL.

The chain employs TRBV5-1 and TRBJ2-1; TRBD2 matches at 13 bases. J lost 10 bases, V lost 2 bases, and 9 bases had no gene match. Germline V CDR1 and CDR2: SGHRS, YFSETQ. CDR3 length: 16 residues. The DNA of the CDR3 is TGCGCCAGCAGCTTTACTGGGACTAGCGGGGACCTGGAGCAGTTCTTC. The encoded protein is CASSFTGTSGDLEQFF.

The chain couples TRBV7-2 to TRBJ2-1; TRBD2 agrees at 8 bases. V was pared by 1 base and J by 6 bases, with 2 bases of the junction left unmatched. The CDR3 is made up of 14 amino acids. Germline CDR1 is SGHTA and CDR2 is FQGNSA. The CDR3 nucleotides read TGTGCCAGCAGCTTAGGAGCGGGGGCCAATGAGCAGTTCTTC. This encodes CASSLGAGANEQFF.

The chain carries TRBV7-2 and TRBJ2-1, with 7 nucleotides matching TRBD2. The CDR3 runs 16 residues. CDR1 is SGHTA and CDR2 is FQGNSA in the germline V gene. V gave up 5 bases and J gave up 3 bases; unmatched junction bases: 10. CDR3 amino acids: CASSPGWAGVYNEQFF. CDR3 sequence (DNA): TGTGCCAGCAGCCCCGGTTGGGCGGGAGTCTACAATGAGCAGTTCTTC.

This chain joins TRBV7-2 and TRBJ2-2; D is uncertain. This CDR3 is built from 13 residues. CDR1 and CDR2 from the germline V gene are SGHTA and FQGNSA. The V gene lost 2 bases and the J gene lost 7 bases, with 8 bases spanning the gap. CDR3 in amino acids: CASSLFYGGELFF. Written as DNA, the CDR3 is TGTGCCAGCAGCTTATTTTATGGCGGGGAGCTGTTTTTT.